This T cell receptor (beta chain) was recovered during a study of T cell responses to AZD1222 COVID-19 vaccine (dated by TCRdb to the early 2020s). For the wider study: AZD1222 recipients whose second dose came at about 4 weeks and those whose second dose came at about 12 weeks were combined into one group, since spike-specific TCR depth and breadth did not differ between the two schedules. A total of more than 230 trial participants underwent TCR sequencing, of whom roughly 210 had received two doses of AZD1222 and about 26 had received two doses of the MenACWY control vaccine. Trial participants were enrolled by age into 18-55, 56-69 and 70-plus year subgroups, with roughly 150, 30 and 60 TCR-sequenced participants respectively.

CDR1 and CDR2 were assigned from the germline V gene (reference sequence) as LNHDA and SQIVND. V loses 8 bases of germline sequence and J loses 12 bases, and the interval between the two ends is 17 bases. Reading from cysteine to phenylalanine, the CDR3 counts 13 amino acids. The sequence is cut down to CDR3 DNA, 39 bases in frame from base 1. The sample's time point label, in plain terms: baseline before first vaccination. The vaccinee samples were drawn from two UK trials, COV001 and COV002, one of which was a single-blind randomized controlled phase 2/3 trial testing AZD1222 (ChAdOx1 nCoV-19) in healthy adults. For TCRbeta chain sequencing, PBMC samples from trial participants were taken at day 0 and at day 28 after the second dose. On this clone itself: Its antigen remains unidentified. Base qualities were left out, and no much larger clone turns up one base away.

The research as a whole found: The 56-69-year group was small, and its depth increase did not reach significance, likely because of low power. Spike-specific TCR breadth and depth rose significantly after two AZD1222 doses compared with day 0 and with MenACWY recipients. Nearly half of unique spike-specific TCRs reportedly recognized epitopes outside regions mutated in the B.1.351 and B.1.1.7 variants. CD4 TCRs associated with the vaccine covered the entire spike protein, and the dominant responses were in regions 160-218 and 743-854. Conclusions about previously exposed vaccinees were limited because only six AZD1222 recipients were SARS-CoV-2 seropositive at baseline. Because no day 14 peak-response samples were available, the repertoires could be characterized only after the peak T cell response. Participants were mostly white British and included more females than males, and it was suggested by the authors that clonal diversity may have been underestimated.

The CDR3 regions of human TCRbeta chains were subjected to immunosequencing. The paper's processing steps were these. TCRs in the repertoires were matched against a reference library of SARS-CoV-2-specific TCRs that had been generated with the MIRA antigen-specificity platform. Breadth was defined as the fraction of unique TCRs that were SARS-CoV-2-associated, and depth was defined as the fraction of total T cells that were SARS-CoV-2-associated. Using the MIRA data, each spike-specific TCR was mapped to the spike region that the TCR reacts to and placed in a CD4 or CD8 class. Log10-transformed breadth and depth values were compared by one-way ANOVA with Sidak's multiple comparisons tests. TCRdb obtained this table from immuneACCESS and retained in-frame rearrangements with V and J assigned. These tables miss some clones; where compared with another copy, unresolved V genes account for less than half of the shortfall, and the remainder is unexplained. D and trimming come from the DNA, and the V and J calls and clone size come from that table. Across this sample there are 65,000 to 85,000 clones, with 88% seen only once. Roughly 11% of the sample rests with the top ten.

Sequencing was performed on peripheral blood, taken on day 0 of AZD1222 vaccination. The TCR comes from an adult in good health. The sequence joins TRBV19 to TRBJ1-6; a confident D gene designation cannot be given. The CDR3: CASSPSGSGPLHF. The bases are TGTGCCAGTTCCCCCTCAGGCTCGGGACCCCTCCACTTT. Reference TRBV19 and TRBJ1-6 genes cover what lies past the CDR3, so the full variable domain is DGGITQSPKYLFRKEGQNVTLSCEQNLNHDAMYWYRQDPGQGLRLIYYSQIVNDFQKGDIAEGYSVSREKKESFPLTVTSAQKNPTAFYLCASSPSGSGPLHFGNGTRLTVT.